The rows below give T cell receptor beta chains drawn from one sample of a study of blood T cell repertoires in COVID-19. Clones were sequenced by immunoSEQ multiplex PCR, and TCRdb holds only the in-frame ones, with some missing. The sample records about 160,000 clones, 60% to 85% being singletons. The sequencing sample was made of peripheral blood. These receptors were taken from an older man with acute or convalescent COVID-19. CDR3s include the opening cysteine and the closing phenylalanine or tryptophan. The D gene is left open where the match is weak. Size is stated for part of the rows, as once, few or many counts, or as a class when the clone is expanded.

d_call,j_call,clone_size,v_call,cdr3_nt,cdr3_aa
TRBD2,TRBJ2-3,NA,TRBV5-6,TGTGCCAGCAGCTTGTTACTAGCGGGAGACCCAGATACGCAGTATTTT,CASSLLLAGDPDTQYF
TRBD2,TRBJ2-3,NA,TRBV6-5,TGTGCCAGCAGTTACGTCAGCGGGGGTCAGGATACGCAGTATTTT,CASSYVSGGQDTQYF
TRBD1,TRBJ2-1,NA,TRBV7-9,TGTGCCAGCAGCTTATGGCGGGACAGGATCCTCCCACAGTTCTTC,CASSLWRDRILPQFF
TRBD1,TRBJ1-5,few,TRBV19,TGTGCCAGTAGAAGATCCGGGGGACAGAAGGATCAGCCCCAGCATTTT,CASRRSGGQKDQPQHF
NA,TRBJ2-2,NA,TRBV9,TGTGCCAGCAGCGTAGGTGGAGGGGGCGCGAACACCGGGGAGCTGTTTTTT,CASSVGGGGANTGELFF
NA,TRBJ2-4,NA,TRBV2,TGTGCCAGCACCGTCGAGGTATTAGTGACGGGAAACATTCAGTACTTC,CASTVEVLVTGNIQYF
TRBD1,TRBJ1-3,NA,TRBV30,TGTGCCTGGGGGACAGGGGGCACTGGAAACACCATATATTTT,CAWGTGGTGNTIYF
TRBD2,TRBJ2-3,NA,TRBV6-1,TGTGCCAGCAGTGAAGTAGGTAGCGGGGGCCTCACAGATACGCAGTATTTT,CASSEVGSGGLTDTQYF
NA,TRBJ2-5,NA,TRBV27,TGTGCCAGCAGTTTATTCCCGGACAGATGGGAGACCCAGTACTTC,CASSLFPDRWETQYF
TRBD1,TRBJ1-1,NA,TRBV28,TGTGCCAGCAGTTTATACAGGGGCACTGAAGCTTTCTTT,CASSLYRGTEAFF
NA,TRBJ2-1,NA,TRBV14,TGTGCCAGCAGCCAGGGGCTTTTCGGTCTTGGGAATGAGCAGTTCTTC,CASSQGLFGLGNEQFF
NA,TRBJ2-7,NA,TRBV27,TGTGCCAGCAGCTTATCAGTGAGCTCCTACGAGCAGTACTTC,CASSLSVSSYEQYF
TRBD1,TRBJ2-7,NA,TRBV6-5,TGTGCCAGCAGAAGAACGACAGGGGTCCATTACGAGCAGTACTTC,CASRRTTGVHYEQYF
NA,TRBJ1-2,NA,TRBV5-1,TGCGCCAGCAGCCGACAAGATCCAACATTTTCGGGCTACACCTTC,CASSRQDPTFSGYTF
TRBD1,TRBJ1-6,NA,TRBV4-1,TGCGCCAGCAGCCTAGGGGGTACAGGGGACTCACCCCTCCACTTT,CASSLGGTGDSPLHF
TRBD2,TRBJ2-3,NA,TRBV15,TGTGCCACCAGCCCAACGGGACTAGCGGGGGGGCCCGATACGCAGTATTTT,CATSPTGLAGGPDTQYF
NA,TRBJ1-1,NA,TRBV5-5,TGTGCCAGCAGCCGTTCGACAGTGATGAACACTGAAGCTTTCTTT,CASSRSTVMNTEAFF
NA,TRBJ1-5,NA,TRBV19,TGTGCCAGTAGTATAGTCCCAGGGGAAGATCAGCCCCAGCATTTT,CASSIVPGEDQPQHF
TRBD2,TRBJ2-2,many,TRBV7-2,TGTGCCAGCAAACTAGCGGGAATGGGCGGGGAGCTGTTTTTT,CASKLAGMGGELFF
NA,TRBJ1-2,NA,TRBV29-1,TGCAGCGTTGGGGGGCAGAGGGTGTCCGGCTACACCTTC,CSVGGQRVSGYTF
NA,TRBJ1-4,NA,TRBV27,TGTGCCAGCAGTTTATCTCGGGGATCGGGGGAAAAACTGTTTTTT,CASSLSRGSGEKLFF
TRBD1,TRBJ1-4,NA,TRBV5-4,TGTGCCAGCAGCTTAAGGGGGCCGAATGAAAAACTGTTTTTT,CASSLRGPNEKLFF
NA,TRBJ1-3,NA,TRBV30,TGTGCCTGGATGGCGGGTACCATATATTTT,CAWMAGTIYF
NA,TRBJ1-1,few,TRBV30,TGTGCCTGGAGTGTACAGGGGAACACTGAAGCTTTCTTT,CAWSVQGNTEAFF
NA,TRBJ2-5,NA,TRBV10-3,TGTGCCATCAGGGCAGGGACTGCCGACAGCCAAGAGACCCAGTACTTC,CAIRAGTADSQETQYF
TRBD1,TRBJ1-1,NA,TRBV28,TGTGCCAGCAGTTTATCACAGGGGGCAACTGAAGCTTTCTTT,CASSLSQGATEAFF
TRBD1,TRBJ2-7,NA,TRBV11-2,TGTGCCAGCAGCTTAGCCGGGACAGCAGGCTACGAGCAGTACTTC,CASSLAGTAGYEQYF
NA,TRBJ2-7,NA,TRBV5-4,TGTGCCAGCAGCTTGGGGGCGGGGGCCACGGGGGAGCAGTACTTC,CASSLGAGATGEQYF
NA,TRBJ1-1,NA,TRBV3-1/TRBV3-2,TGTGCCAGCAGCCCCACCGGCCAGGGGTCGAACACTGAAGCTTTCTTT,CASSPTGQGSNTEAFF
TRBD1,TRBJ1-6,NA,TRBV5-1,TGCGCCAGCAGCTTGGGCCGACAGGGGAGCTCCTATAATTCACCCCTCCACTTT,CASSLGRQGSSYNSPLHF
NA,TRBJ1-5,NA,TRBV12-3/TRBV12-4,TGTGCCAGCCGGGGGGACGACAATCAGCCCCAGCATTTT,CASRGDDNQPQHF
NA,TRBJ1-4,NA,TRBV6-5,TGTGCCAGCACCATACGAGCAACTAATGAAAAACTGTTTTTT,CASTIRATNEKLFF
NA,TRBJ2-3,NA,TRBV7-2,TGTGCCAGCAGCTTATCCCGTATTCGCACAGATACGCAGTATTTT,CASSLSRIRTDTQYF